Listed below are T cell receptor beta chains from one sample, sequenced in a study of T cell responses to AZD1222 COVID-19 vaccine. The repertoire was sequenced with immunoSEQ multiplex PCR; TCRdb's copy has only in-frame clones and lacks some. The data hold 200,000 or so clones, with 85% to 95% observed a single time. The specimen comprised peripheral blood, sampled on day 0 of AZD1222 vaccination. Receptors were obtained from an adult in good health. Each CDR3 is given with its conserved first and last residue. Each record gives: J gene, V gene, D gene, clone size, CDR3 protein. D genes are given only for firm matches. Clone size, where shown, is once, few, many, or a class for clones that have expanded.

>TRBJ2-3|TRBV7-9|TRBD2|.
CASSLTSGRATDTQYF
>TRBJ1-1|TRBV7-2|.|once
CASSLGGGRGVGTEAFF
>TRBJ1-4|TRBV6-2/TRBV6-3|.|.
CASSYSGNEKLFF
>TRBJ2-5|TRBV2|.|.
CASSGHSNAGTQYF
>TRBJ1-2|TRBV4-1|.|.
CASSQDNSYGYTF
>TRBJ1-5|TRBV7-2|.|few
CASSSEQNQPQHF
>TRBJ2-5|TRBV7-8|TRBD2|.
CASSLNSLAGEGKTQYF
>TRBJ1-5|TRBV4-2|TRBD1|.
CASSPTGGPQPQHF
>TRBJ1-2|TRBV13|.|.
CASSTRQLPTANYGYTF
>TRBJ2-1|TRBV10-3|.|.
CATPGRLNEQFF
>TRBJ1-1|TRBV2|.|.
CASRDRRRADVMNTEAFF
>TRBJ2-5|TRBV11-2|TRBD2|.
CASSSWTRQGETQYF
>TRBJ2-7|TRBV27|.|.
CASSFTRNYEQYF
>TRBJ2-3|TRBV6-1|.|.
CASSEFAGASTDTQYF
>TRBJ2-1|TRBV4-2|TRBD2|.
CASSQAVAASGYNEQFF
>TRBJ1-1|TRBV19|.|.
CASSLTGGSYMNTEAFF
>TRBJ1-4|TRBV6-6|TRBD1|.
CASSPWDRGGEKLFF
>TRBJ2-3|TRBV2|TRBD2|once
CASSQGKTSGGLADTQYF
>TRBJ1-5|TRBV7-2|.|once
CASSLVAGRGGNQPQHF
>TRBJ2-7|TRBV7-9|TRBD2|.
CASSPGTSGSYEQYF
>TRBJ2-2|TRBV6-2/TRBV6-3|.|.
CASSYTMTGKGTGELFF
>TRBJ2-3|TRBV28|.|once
CASRARVSDTQYF
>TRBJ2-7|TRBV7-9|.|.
CASSLGELREQYF
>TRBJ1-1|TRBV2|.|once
CASSPLSRDGNTEAFF
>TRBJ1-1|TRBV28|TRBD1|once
CASSPRQGTEAFF
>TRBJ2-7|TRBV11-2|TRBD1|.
CASSMTGGRYEQYF
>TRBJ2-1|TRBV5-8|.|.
CASSFEGGAVNEQFF
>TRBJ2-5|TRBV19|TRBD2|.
CASASGGGLQTQYF
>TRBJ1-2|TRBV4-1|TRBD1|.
CASSLQGAGGYTF
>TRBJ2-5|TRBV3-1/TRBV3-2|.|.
CASSPGLGGETQYF
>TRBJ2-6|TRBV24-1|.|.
CATSDSVWFHEDSGANVLTF
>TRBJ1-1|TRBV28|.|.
CASRQQGGTEAFF
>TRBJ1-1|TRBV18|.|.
CASSPMDSNTEAFF
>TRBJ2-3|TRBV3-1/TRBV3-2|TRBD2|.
CASSQSGGDTQYF